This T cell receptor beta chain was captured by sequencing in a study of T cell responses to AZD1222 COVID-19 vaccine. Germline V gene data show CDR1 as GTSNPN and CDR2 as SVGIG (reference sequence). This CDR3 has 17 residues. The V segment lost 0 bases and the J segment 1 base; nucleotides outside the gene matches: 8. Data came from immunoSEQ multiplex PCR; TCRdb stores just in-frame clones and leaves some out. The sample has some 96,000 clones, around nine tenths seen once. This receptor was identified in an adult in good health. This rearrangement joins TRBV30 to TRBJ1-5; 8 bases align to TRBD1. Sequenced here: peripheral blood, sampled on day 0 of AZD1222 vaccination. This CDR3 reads CAWSVAGGYSSNQPQHF. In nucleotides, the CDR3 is TGTGCCTGGAGTGTAGCAGGGGGCTATTCCAGCAATCAGCCCCAGCATTTT.